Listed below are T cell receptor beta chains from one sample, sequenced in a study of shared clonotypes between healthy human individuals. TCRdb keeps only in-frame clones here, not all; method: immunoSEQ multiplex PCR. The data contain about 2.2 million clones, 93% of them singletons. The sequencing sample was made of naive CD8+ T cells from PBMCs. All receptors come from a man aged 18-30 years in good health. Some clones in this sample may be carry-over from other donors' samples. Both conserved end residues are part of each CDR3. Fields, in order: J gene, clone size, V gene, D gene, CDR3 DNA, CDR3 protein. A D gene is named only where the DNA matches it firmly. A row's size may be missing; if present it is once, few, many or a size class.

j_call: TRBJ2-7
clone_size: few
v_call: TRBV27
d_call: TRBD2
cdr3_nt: TGTGCCAGCAGTTCGACTAGCGGGGGGGTCGAGCAGTACTTC
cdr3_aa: CASSSTSGGVEQYF

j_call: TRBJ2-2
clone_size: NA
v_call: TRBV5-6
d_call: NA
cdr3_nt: TGTGCCAGCAGCTCCTGGCAGCCGTACACCGGGGAGCTGTTTTTT
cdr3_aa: CASSSWQPYTGELFF

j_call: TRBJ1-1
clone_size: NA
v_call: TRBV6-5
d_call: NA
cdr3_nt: TGTGCCAGCAGTTACGCGAAGGGCACTGAAGCTTTCTTT
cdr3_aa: CASSYAKGTEAFF

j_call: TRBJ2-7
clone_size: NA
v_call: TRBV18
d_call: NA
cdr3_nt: TGTGCCAGCTCACCAGAAGACAGGATCTCCTACGAGCAGTACTTC
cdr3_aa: CASSPEDRISYEQYF

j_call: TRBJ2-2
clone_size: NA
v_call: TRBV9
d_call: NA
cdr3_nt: TGTGCCAGCAGCGTTAGTGCCCTGGCACCGAGCCGGAACACCGGGGAGCTGTTTTTT
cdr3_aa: CASSVSALAPSRNTGELFF

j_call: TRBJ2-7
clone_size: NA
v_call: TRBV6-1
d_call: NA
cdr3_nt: TGTGCCAGCAGTGAAAACCACGAGCAGTACTTC
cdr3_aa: CASSENHEQYF

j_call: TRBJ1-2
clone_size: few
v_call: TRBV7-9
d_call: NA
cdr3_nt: TGTGCCAGCAGCCCCGGAGGGGTCCATGGCTACACCTTC
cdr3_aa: CASSPGGVHGYTF

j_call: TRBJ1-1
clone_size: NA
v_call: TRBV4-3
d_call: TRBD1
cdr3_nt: TGCGCCAGCAGCCAAGAGAGGGGGCTGGGCACTGAAGCTTTCTTT
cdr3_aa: CASSQERGLGTEAFF

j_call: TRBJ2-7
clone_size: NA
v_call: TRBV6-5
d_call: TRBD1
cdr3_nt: TGTGCCAGCAGTCCTTGGACAGGGGGTCGGTACGAGCAGTACTTC
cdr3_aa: CASSPWTGGRYEQYF

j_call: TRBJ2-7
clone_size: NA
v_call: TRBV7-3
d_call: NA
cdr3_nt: TGTGCCAGCAGCTTAAATGCCGGCTCCTACGAGCAGTACTTC
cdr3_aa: CASSLNAGSYEQYF

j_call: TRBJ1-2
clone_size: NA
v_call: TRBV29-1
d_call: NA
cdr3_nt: TGCAGCGTTGGATTTGGGGATTCCTATGGCTACACCTTC
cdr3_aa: CSVGFGDSYGYTF

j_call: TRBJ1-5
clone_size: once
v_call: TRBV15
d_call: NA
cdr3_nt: TGTGCCACCAGTGAAGGTTCGGATCAGCCCCAGCATTTT
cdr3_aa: CATSEGSDQPQHF

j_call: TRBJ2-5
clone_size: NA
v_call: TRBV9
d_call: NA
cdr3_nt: TGTGCCAGCAGCCCCACCGTCGGACAGAAAGAGACCCAGTACTTC
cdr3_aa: CASSPTVGQKETQYF

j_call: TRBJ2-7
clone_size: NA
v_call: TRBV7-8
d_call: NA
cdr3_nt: TGTGCCAGCAGCTTAGGACAGGTCGAGCAGTACTTC
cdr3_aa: CASSLGQVEQYF

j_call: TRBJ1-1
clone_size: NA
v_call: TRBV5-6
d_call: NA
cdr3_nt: TGTGCCAGCAGCTTGGTCGGAGGGGCTGAAGCTTTCTTT
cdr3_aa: CASSLVGGAEAFF

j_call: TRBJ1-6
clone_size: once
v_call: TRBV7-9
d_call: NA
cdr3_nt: TGTGCCAGCAGGCAGGCCTCCTATAATTCACCCCTCCACTTT
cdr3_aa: CASRQASYNSPLHF

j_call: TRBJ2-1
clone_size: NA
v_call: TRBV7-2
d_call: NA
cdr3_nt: TGTGCCAGCAGCTTGCGGGGTGAGCAGTTCTTC
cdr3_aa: CASSLRGEQFF

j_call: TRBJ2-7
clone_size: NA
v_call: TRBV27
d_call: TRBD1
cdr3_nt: TGTGCCAGCAGTTGGCCGGGACAGTCCACCTACGAGCAGTACTTC
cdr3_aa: CASSWPGQSTYEQYF

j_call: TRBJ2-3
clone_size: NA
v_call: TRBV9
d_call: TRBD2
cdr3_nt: TGTGCCAGCAGCGCAAAGCGGGGGTACTACACAGATACGCAGTATTTT
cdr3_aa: CASSAKRGYYTDTQYF

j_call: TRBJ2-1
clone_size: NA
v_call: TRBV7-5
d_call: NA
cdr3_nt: TGTGTCAGAAGCTCCCTCATGGGACAGCTGTTCAATCACACCCTCTACAATGAGCAGTTCTTC
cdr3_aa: CVRSSLMGQLFNHTLYNEQFF

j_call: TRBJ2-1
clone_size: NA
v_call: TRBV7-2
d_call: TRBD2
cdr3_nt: TGTGCCAGCAGCTTAGGCGGGACTAGTTGGGCCACCTACAATGAGCAGTTCTTC
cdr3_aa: CASSLGGTSWATYNEQFF

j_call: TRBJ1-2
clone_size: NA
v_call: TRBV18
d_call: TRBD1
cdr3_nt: TGTGCCAGCTCACCAGACCAGGGGGGGGATGGCTACACCTTC
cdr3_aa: CASSPDQGGDGYTF

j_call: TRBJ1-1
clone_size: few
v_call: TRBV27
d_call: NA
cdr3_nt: TGTGCCAGCAGTCCGAAGGGCGGCCAAAACAAAGGGTTCTTT
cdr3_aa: CASSPKGGQNKGFF

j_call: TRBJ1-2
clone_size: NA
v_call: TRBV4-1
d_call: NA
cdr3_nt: TGCGCCAGCAGCCAGCTCGCCACCCTGGTTGGCTACACCTTC
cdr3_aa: CASSQLATLVGYTF

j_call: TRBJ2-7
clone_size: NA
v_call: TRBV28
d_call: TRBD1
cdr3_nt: TGTGCCAGCAGTCTGTGGACAGGGGCCGCCGAGCAGTACTTC
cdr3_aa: CASSLWTGAAEQYF

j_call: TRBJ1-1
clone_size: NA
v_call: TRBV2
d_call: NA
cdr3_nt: TGTGCCAGCAGTGATATTCAGTACACTGAAGCTTTCTTT
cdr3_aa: CASSDIQYTEAFF

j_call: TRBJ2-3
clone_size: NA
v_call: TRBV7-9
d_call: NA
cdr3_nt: TGTGCCAGCAGATTAGCCCTCTGGGTGACAGATACGCAGTATTTT
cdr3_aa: CASRLALWVTDTQYF

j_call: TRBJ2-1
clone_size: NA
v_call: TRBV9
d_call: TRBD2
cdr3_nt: TGTGCCAGCAGCTCTAGTTCCCATAGCGGGAGCTCCTACAATGAGCAGTTCTTC
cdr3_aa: CASSSSSHSGSSYNEQFF

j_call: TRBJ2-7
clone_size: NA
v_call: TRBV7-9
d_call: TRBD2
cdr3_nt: TGTGCCAGCAGCCTCGGACTAGCGGGACCATCCCTCAGGGAGCAGTACTTC
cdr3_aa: CASSLGLAGPSLREQYF

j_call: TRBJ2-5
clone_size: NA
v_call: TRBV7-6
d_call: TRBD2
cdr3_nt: TGTGCCAGCAGCTTAAAGTGGGCGGGAGTTAAAGAGACCCAGTACTTC
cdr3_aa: CASSLKWAGVKETQYF

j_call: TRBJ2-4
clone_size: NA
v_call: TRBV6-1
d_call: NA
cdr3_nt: TGTGCCAGCAGTGAAATTGGCGGGATAAACATTCAGTACTTC
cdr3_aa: CASSEIGGINIQYF

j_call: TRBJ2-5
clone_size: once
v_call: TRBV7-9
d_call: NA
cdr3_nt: TGTGCCAGCAGCTTTAGCGGAGAAGAGACCCAGTACTTC
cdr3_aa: CASSFSGEETQYF

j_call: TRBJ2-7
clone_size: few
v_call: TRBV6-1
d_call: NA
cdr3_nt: TGTGCCACTACAGAAGGGTACGAGCAGTACTTC
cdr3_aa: CATTEGYEQYF

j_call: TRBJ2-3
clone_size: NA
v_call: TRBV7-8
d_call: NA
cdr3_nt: TGTGCCAGCAACTTAGCGACTAGCACAGATACGCAGTATTTT
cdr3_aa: CASNLATSTDTQYF

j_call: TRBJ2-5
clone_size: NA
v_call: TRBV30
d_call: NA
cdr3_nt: TGTGCCTGGAGTGTACGGCGGAAACAAGAGACCCAGTACTTC
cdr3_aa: CAWSVRRKQETQYF

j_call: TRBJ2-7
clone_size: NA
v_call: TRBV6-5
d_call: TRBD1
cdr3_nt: TGTGCCAGCAGCGAATCAGGGGGCGCCTCCTACGAGCAGCACTTC
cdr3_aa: CASSESGGASYEQHF

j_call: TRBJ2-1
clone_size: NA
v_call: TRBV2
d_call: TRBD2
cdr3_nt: TGTGCCAGCAGTGAAACGGGAGGGTTGCTGAGTGAGCAGTTCTTC
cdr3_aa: CASSETGGLLSEQFF

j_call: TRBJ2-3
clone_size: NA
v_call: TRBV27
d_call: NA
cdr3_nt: TGTGCCAGCAGCCAAGATCCTAGCACAGATACGCAGTATTTT
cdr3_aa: CASSQDPSTDTQYF

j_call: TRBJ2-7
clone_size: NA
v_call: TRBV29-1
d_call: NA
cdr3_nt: TGCAGCGCCGTCTCACTGAGAGCTGCCGAGCAGTACTTC
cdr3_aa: CSAVSLRAAEQYF

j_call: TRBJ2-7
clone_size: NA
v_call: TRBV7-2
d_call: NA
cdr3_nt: TGTGCCAGCAGCCCAGGGGCCTACGAGCAGTACTTC
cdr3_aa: CASSPGAYEQYF

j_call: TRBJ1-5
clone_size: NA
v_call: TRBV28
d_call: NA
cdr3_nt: TGTGCCAGCAGTTTACCCCCCGGGGGCAATCAGCCCCAGCATTTT
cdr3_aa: CASSLPPGGNQPQHF

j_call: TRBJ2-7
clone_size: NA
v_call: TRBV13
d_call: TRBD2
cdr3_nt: TGTGCCAGCAGCTCAGAGGGGCGGGAGGGCCCCTACGAGCAGTACTTC
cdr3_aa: CASSSEGREGPYEQYF

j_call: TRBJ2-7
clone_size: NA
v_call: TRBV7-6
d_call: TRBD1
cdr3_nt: TGTGCCAGCAGCTCGACAGGGTCCGAGCAGTACTTC
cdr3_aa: CASSSTGSEQYF

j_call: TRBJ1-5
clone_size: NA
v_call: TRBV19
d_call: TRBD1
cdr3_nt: TGTGCCAGTAGTAACGGACAGGGGGCGAATCAGCCCCAGCATTTT
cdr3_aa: CASSNGQGANQPQHF

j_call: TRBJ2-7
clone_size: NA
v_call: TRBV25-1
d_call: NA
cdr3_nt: TGTGCCAGCAGTGAAGCATCTAGCGACTACGAGCAGTACTTC
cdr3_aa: CASSEASSDYEQYF

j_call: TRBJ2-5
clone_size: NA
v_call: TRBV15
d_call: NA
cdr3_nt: TGTGCCACCAGCATAAAGCGGGCCCTGCAAGAGACCCAGTACTTC
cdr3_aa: CATSIKRALQETQYF

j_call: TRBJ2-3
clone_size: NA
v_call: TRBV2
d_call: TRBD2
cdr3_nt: TGTGCCAGCAGTGCGAGGGGACTAGCTGTTACAGATACGCAGTATTTT
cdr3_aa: CASSARGLAVTDTQYF

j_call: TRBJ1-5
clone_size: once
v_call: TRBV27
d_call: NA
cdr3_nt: TGTGCCAGCAGTTTGTCAAGTTATAGCAATCAGCCCCAGCATTTT
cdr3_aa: CASSLSSYSNQPQHF

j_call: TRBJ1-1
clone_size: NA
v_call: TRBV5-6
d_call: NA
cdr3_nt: TGTGCCAGCAGCGGAACTAGGTCCGCTTTCTTT
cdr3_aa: CASSGTRSAFF